One and the same sample provided the 4 T cell receptor beta chains below, sequenced in a study of T cells expressing NK-cell markers. From its re-call of the 5' RACE reads, TCRdb lists each CDR3 protein once, without DNA. Recorded for this sample: some 140,000 distinct CDR3 sequences. The material sequenced was blood T cells: a sorted CD56 or NKG2C T cell subset, CD4+ or CD8+ T cells, or bulk PBMC T cells (not recorded which). Source of these receptors: a woman aged 45 to 65 in good health.

The chain uses TRBV3-1 and TRBJ2-3. Germline CDR1 is LGHDT and CDR2 is YNNKEL (reference sequence). CDR3 length equals 13 residues. The CDR3 region is CASSQSDADTQYF.

This rearrangement joins TRBV28 to TRBJ2-1; TCRdb's D call, TRBD2, is unchecked because there is no DNA. Germline V gene data show CDR1 as MDHEN and CDR2 as SYDVKM. CDR3 length: 16 residues. CDR3 amino acids: CASSLSPSGTLHEQFF.

The chain carries TRBV12-3 or TRBV12-4 and TRBJ2-7; no DNA is available, so the TRBD2 call from TCRdb remains unchecked. This CDR3 has 14 amino acids. This chain's CDR3 is CASSKDGPIYEQYF.

The rearrangement links TRBV25-1 to TRBJ2-1; with no DNA, the TCRdb D assignment of TRBD2 cannot be verified. Germline CDR1 MGHDK, CDR2 SYGVNS. The CDR3 spans 16 residues. CDR3 sequence reads: CASSERLAGEHGEQFF.